These T cell receptor beta chains were read from a single sample in a study of T cells after yellow fever vaccination. TCRdb fed the 5' RACE reads into MiXCR, producing one record per CDR3 protein. The top ten clones hold 40% of a sample with about 130,000 distinct CDR3 sequences, over 8% of them seen once. The starting material was CD8+ T cells sorted from PBMCs, obtained on the day of the yellow fever booster vaccination. The receptors stem from a man aged 18 to 35 who received the YFV17D yellow fever vaccine. CDR3s include the opening cysteine and the closing phenylalanine or tryptophan. D genes are given only for firm matches. Clone size is not always given. Where it is, it says once, few, many or a class for expanded clones.

clone_size j_call d_call v_call cdr3_nt cdr3_aa
few TRBJ1-2 NA TRBV6-2/TRBV6-3 TGTGCCAGCATGGCAGGCCGGGACTATGGCTACACCTTC CASMAGRDYGYTF
few TRBJ2-5 TRBD2 TRBV23-1 TGCGCCAGGGTGATGATTAGCGGGGGGAAAGAGACCCAGTACTTC CARVMISGGKETQYF
few TRBJ1-1 NA TRBV6-6 TGTGCCAGCAGTTCACTGGGGGGGACCCGAGGTGAAGCTTTCTTT CASSSLGGTRGEAFF
many TRBJ2-1 TRBD1 TRBV4-1 TGCGCCAGCAGCCAAGCACAGGGGAACGATGAGCAGTTCTTC CASSQAQGNDEQFF
NA TRBJ1-1 NA TRBV11-2 TGTGCCAGCAGCCCACCGGACAGCAACACTGAAGCTTTCTTT CASSPPDSNTEAFF
few TRBJ2-3 NA TRBV9 TGTGCCAGCTCCCCCTCTGGGGGCCGGAGCACAGATACGCAGTATTTT CASSPSGGRSTDTQYF
many TRBJ2-3 NA TRBV7-6 TGTGCCAGCAGCTGGGCTGGTTTAGATACGCAGTATTTT CASSWAGLDTQYF
few TRBJ2-5 NA TRBV2 TGTGCCAGCAGTGAAGACTCGGGGATCTTAGAGACCCAGTACTTC CASSEDSGILETQYF
few TRBJ1-2 TRBD1 TRBV7-8 TGTGCCAGCAGCTTAGAAGGGACAGCGCTTTATGGCTACACCTTC CASSLEGTALYGYTF
few TRBJ2-2 NA TRBV6-5 TGTGCCAGCAGTTACTCTTCCCGGAACACCGGGGAGCTGTTTTTT CASSYSSRNTGELFF
NA TRBJ2-5 TRBD1 TRBV3-1 TGTGCCAGCAGCCAAGAACGGGACAGGGGCGCGGAGACCCAGTACTTC CASSQERDRGAETQYF
NA TRBJ2-1 NA TRBV5-1 TGCGCCAGCAGCTTTCCAAATACCTCAACAGGGATGGGGTCCAATGAGCAGTTCTTC CASSFPNTSTGMGSNEQFF
few TRBJ2-1 NA TRBV9 TGTGCCAGCAGCGTCTACGGGCAGGCCCATGAGCAGTTCTTC CASSVYGQAHEQFF
many TRBJ1-1 TRBD1 TRBV29-1 TGCAGCGTTCGCCCCGGGACAGGGGGTAGAGCTTTCTTT CSVRPGTGGRAFF
NA TRBJ2-3 TRBD2 TRBV24-1 TGTGCCACCAGTGACTTAGCGGGGAATACGCAGTATTTT CATSDLAGNTQYF
NA TRBJ2-1 TRBD2 TRBV5-1 TGCGCCAGCAGCTCAAACACACTAGCGGGGGGCACATACAATGAGCAGTTCTTC CASSSNTLAGGTYNEQFF
few TRBJ2-1 NA TRBV7-6 TGTGCCAGCAGTTTCGGATCAGGGAGCTCCTACAATGAGCAGTTCTTC CASSFGSGSSYNEQFF
many TRBJ1-1 NA TRBV28 TGTGCCAGCAGTTTACCCGCTTACACCGGACAGCCGAACACTGAAGCTTTCTTT CASSLPAYTGQPNTEAFF
many TRBJ1-4 NA TRBV6-1 TGTGCCAGCAGTGGTACTTCTTTTGGAGGGAACGAAAAACTGTTTTTT CASSGTSFGGNEKLFF
NA TRBJ2-5 NA TRBV4-1 TGCGCCAGCAGCCAAGAAGAGGATGAAGAGACCCAGTACTTC CASSQEEDEETQYF
NA TRBJ2-1 TRBD2 TRBV29-1 TGCAGCGTGGAATTCTCTAGCGGGGGCTCCTACAATGAGCAGTTCTTC CSVEFSSGGSYNEQFF
NA TRBJ2-1 NA TRBV19 TGTGCCAGTAGACCATTACTGGGAGACAATGAGCAGTTCTTC CASRPLLGDNEQFF
many TRBJ2-5 NA TRBV9 TGTGCCAGCAGCGGTACCACAGCAGGGCTACAAGAGACCCAGTACTTC CASSGTTAGLQETQYF
NA TRBJ1-1 NA TRBV4-1 TGCGCCAGCAGCCGAACAGATGCAGGGTTAGAAAAGACTGAAGCTTTCTTT CASSRTDAGLEKTEAFF
few TRBJ1-1 NA TRBV4-2 TGTGCCAGCAGCCAAGATTCGGGGTTGGACACTGAAGCTTTCTTT CASSQDSGLDTEAFF
NA TRBJ2-3 TRBD2 TRBV6-5 TGTGCCAGCAGTTACTCGGCGGGGGGCGAAGATACGCAGTATTTT CASSYSAGGEDTQYF
few TRBJ1-6 TRBD1 TRBV19 TGTGCCAGTAGTCTCCGACCGGGACAGGAATATTCACCCCTCCACTTT CASSLRPGQEYSPLHF
NA TRBJ2-3 NA TRBV19 TGTGCCAGTAGTATGCAGGGGCAGACAGATACGCAGTATTTT CASSMQGQTDTQYF
few TRBJ1-2 NA TRBV2 TGTGCCAGCAGTGAAAGGGCAGGGGAAGGCTATGGCTACACCTTC CASSERAGEGYGYTF
few TRBJ2-1 TRBD2 TRBV6-2/TRBV6-3 TGTGCCAGCAGTTACTCGTTAGCGGGGGGGCCGGATGAGCAGTTCTTC CASSYSLAGGPDEQFF
NA TRBJ2-3 NA TRBV29-1 TGCAGCCCGATGGACACGAACACAGATACGCAGTATTTT CSPMDTNTDTQYF
NA TRBJ2-5 NA TRBV20-1 TGCAGTGCCCCCCCTCCCCCGGGCAGGGAGACCCAGTACTTC CSAPPPPGRETQYF
many TRBJ2-7 TRBD1 TRBV7-2 TGTGCCAGCAGCCTCAGGACAGGGAAGGGGTACGAGCAGTACTTC CASSLRTGKGYEQYF
many TRBJ1-1 NA TRBV29-1 TGCAGCGTTGAAGACTGGACAGCCAACACTGAAGCTTTCTTT CSVEDWTANTEAFF
NA TRBJ1-1 NA TRBV29-1 TGCAGCGTTGAGCGGAAAATGAACACTGAAGCTTTCTTT CSVERKMNTEAFF
few TRBJ1-5 TRBD1 TRBV12-3/TRBV12-4 TGTGCCAGCCTGGCGGGACAGGGCCATCAGCCCCAGCATTTT CASLAGQGHQPQHF
few TRBJ2-6 NA TRBV18 TGTGCCAGCTCACCGCCTGGGGCCAACGTCCTGACTTTC CASSPPGANVLTF
few TRBJ2-3 NA TRBV9 TGTGCCAGCAGCGTAGACGGGCTTAGCACAGATACGCAGTATTTT CASSVDGLSTDTQYF
NA TRBJ2-3 TRBD2 TRBV5-1 TGCGCCAGCAGCCTAGGCCGGGGGGGCAAAGATACGCAGTATTTT CASSLGRGGKDTQYF
many TRBJ2-1 TRBD1 TRBV5-1 TGCGCCAGCAGCTCGGGACAGGAATTAAATGAGCAGTTCTTC CASSSGQELNEQFF
many TRBJ1-1 NA TRBV29-1 TGCAGCGTTGCAAGGAACACTGAAGCTTTCTTT CSVARNTEAFF
NA TRBJ2-3 NA TRBV4-3 TGCGCCAGCAGCCAAGAGGCCCACACAGATACGCAGTATTTT CASSQEAHTDTQYF
NA TRBJ2-1 NA TRBV5-1 TGCGCCAGCAGCCTCCGGGACGGATTGCTTTCCTACAATGAGCAGTTCTTC CASSLRDGLLSYNEQFF
NA TRBJ2-3 NA TRBV7-3 TGTGCCAGCAGCTTAGGCTACAGCACAGATACGCAGTATTTT CASSLGYSTDTQYF
few TRBJ1-1 NA TRBV12-3/TRBV12-4 TGTGCCAGCTCGACCACTGAAGCTTTCTTT CASSTTEAFF
NA TRBJ1-1 NA TRBV5-1 TGCGCCAGCAGCTTGGCCTATATCGGGGGCAAGACGGAAGCTGTCTTT CASSLAYIGGKTEAVF
NA TRBJ2-7 TRBD1 TRBV6-1 TGTGCCAGCAGTGAAGATAGGGCAGGGGGCACCTACGAGCAGTACTTC CASSEDRAGGTYEQYF
NA TRBJ1-1 NA TRBV3-1 TGTGCCAGCAGCCAAGTAAAGGCTAGTGAAGCTTTCTTT CASSQVKASEAFF
NA TRBJ1-6 TRBD1 TRBV7-9 TGTGCCAGCAGCCCGTCCCGGGACAGGCTCCACGGACCCCTCCACTTT CASSPSRDRLHGPLHF
NA TRBJ1-5 TRBD1 TRBV6-2/TRBV6-3 TGTGCCAGCAGTTACACAGGGGGCAATCAGCCCCAGCATTTT CASSYTGGNQPQHF
many TRBJ2-1 NA TRBV5-6 TGTGCCAGCAGCGGGACTCCAATTGTCAATGAGCAGTTCTTC CASSGTPIVNEQFF
few TRBJ2-3 TRBD1 TRBV7-3 TGTGCCAGCAGCCCCCAAGGGACAGGGTCAGATACGCAGTATTTT CASSPQGTGSDTQYF
few TRBJ1-1 NA TRBV7-6 TGTGCCAGCAGCTTAGGATCTGTTTCTGAAGCTTTCTTT CASSLGSVSEAFF
many TRBJ2-7 TRBD1 TRBV20-1 TGCAGTGCTAGTGACGGGACAGGGGGCTGGGAGCAGTACTTC CSASDGTGGWEQYF
few TRBJ1-1 NA TRBV6-2/TRBV6-3 TGTGCCAGCGGGGTTCCCGAAGCTTTCTTT CASGVPEAFF